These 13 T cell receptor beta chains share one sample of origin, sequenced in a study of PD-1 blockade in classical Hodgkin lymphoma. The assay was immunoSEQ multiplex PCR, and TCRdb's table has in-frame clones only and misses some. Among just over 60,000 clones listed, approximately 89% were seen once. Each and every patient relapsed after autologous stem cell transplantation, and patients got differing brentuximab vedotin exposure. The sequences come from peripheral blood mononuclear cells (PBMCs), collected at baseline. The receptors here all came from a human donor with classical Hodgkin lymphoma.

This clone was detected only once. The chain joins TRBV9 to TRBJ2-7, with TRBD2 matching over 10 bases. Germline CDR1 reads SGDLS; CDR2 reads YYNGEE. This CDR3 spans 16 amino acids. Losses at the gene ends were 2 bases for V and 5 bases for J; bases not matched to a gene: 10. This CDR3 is CASSVLAGALINEQYF. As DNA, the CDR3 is TGTGCCAGCAGCGTCCTAGCGGGGGCCCTAATAAACGAGCAGTACTTC.

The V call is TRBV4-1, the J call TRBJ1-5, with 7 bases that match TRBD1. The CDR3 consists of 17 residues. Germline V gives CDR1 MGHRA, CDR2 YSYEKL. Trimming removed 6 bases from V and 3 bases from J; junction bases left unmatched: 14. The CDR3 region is CASRLSDRMDPNQPQHF. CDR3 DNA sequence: TGCGCCAGCAGACTATCGGACAGGATGGATCCCAATCAGCCCCAGCATTTT.

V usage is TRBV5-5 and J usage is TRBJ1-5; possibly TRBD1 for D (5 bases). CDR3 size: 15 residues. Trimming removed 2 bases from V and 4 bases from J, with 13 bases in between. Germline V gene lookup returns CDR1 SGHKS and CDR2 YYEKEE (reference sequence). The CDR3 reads CASSFEVDTNQPQHF. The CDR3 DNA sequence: TGTGCCAGCAGCTTCGAGGTGGACACAAATCAGCCCCAGCATTTT. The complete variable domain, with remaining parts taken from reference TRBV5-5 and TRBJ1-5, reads DAGVTQSPTHLIKTRGQQVTLRCSPISGHKSVSWYQQVLGQGPQFIFQYYEKEERGRGNFPDRFSARQFPNYSSELNVNALLLGDSALYLCASSFEVDTNQPQHFGDGTRLSIL.

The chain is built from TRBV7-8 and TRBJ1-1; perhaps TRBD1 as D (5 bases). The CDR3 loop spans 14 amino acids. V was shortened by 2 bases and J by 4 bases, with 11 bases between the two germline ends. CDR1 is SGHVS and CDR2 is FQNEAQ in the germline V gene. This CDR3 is CASSLSPGITEAFF. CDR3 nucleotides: TGTGCCAGCAGCTTATCCCCAGGGATCACTGAAGCTTTCTTT. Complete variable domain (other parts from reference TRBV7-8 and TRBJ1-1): GAGVSQSPRYKVAKRGQDVALRCDPISGHVSLFWYQQALGQGPEFLTYFQNEAQLDKSGLPSDRFFAERPEGSVSTLKIQRTQQEDSAVYLCASSLSPGITEAFFGQGTRLTVV.

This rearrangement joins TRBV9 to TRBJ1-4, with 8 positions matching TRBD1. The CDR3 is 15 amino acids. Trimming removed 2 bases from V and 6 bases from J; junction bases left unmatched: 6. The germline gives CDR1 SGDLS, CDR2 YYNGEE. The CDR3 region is CASSVEGTGYEKLFF. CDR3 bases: TGTGCCAGCAGCGTCGAGGGGACAGGATATGAAAAACTGTTTTTT.

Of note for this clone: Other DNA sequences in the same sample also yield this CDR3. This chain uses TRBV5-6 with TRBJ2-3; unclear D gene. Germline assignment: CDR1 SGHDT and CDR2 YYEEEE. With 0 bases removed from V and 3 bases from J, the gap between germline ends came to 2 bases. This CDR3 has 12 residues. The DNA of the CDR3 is TGTGCCAGCAGCTTGGTGACAGATACGCAGTATTTT. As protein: CASSLVTDTQYF.

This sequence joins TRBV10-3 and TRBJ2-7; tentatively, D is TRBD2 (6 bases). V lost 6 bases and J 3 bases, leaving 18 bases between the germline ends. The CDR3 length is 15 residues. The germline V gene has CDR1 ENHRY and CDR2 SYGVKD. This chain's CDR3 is CAISQGLKGGYEQYF. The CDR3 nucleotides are TGTGCCATCAGCCAGGGACTCAAGGGAGGCTACGAGCAGTACTTC.

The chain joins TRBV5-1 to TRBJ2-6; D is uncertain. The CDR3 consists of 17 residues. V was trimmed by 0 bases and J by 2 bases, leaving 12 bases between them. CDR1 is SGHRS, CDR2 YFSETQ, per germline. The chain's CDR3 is CASSLAPPRPGANVLTF. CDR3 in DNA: TGCGCCAGCAGCTTGGCCCCCCCCAGGCCTGGGGCCAACGTCCTGACTTTC. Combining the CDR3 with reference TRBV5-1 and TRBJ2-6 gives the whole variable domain KAGVTQTPRYLIKTRGQQVTLSCSPISGHRSVSWYQQTPGQGLQFLFEYFSETQRNKGNFPGRFSGRQFSNSRSEMNVSTLELGDSALYLCASSLAPPRPGANVLTFGAGSRLTVL.

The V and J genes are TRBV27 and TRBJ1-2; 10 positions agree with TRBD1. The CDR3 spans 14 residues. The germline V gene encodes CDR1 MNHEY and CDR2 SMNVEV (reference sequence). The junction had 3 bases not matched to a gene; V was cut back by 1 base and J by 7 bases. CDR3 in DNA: TGTGCCAGCAGTTTATATAGGACAGGGGGTGGCTACACCTTC. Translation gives CASSLYRTGGGYTF.

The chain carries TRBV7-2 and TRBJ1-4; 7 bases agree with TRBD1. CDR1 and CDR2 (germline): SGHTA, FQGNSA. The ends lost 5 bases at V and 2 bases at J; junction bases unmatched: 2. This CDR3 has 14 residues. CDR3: CASSVQGTNEKLFF. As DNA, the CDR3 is TGTGCCAGCAGCGTACAGGGGACTAATGAAAAACTGTTTTTT.

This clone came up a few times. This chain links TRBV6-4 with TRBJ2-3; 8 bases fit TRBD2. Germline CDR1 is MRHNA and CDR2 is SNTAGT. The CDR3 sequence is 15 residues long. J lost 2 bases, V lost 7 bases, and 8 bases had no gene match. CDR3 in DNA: TGTGCCAGCACTCCGTTAGCGGGATCCACAGATACGCAGTATTTT. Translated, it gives CASTPLAGSTDTQYF.

Here the CDR3 DNA reads TGTGCCAGCAAAGTGGGATACGGGAATGAAAAACTGTTTTTT. Translation gives CASKVGYGNEKLFF. The rearrangement joins TRBV6-6 to TRBJ1-4; D ambiguous. Trimming removed 7 bases from V and 5 bases from J, with 14 bases in between. This CDR3 is 14 amino acids long. Germline lookup yields CDR1 MNHNY and CDR2 SVGAGI (reference sequence).

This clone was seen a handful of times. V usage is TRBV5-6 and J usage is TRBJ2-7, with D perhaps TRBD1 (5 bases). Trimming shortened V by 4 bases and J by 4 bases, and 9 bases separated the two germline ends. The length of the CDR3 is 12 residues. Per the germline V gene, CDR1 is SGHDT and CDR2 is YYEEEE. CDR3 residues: CASSKAGYEQYF. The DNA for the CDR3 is TGTGCCAGCAGCAAGGCAGGGTACGAGCAGTACTTC.